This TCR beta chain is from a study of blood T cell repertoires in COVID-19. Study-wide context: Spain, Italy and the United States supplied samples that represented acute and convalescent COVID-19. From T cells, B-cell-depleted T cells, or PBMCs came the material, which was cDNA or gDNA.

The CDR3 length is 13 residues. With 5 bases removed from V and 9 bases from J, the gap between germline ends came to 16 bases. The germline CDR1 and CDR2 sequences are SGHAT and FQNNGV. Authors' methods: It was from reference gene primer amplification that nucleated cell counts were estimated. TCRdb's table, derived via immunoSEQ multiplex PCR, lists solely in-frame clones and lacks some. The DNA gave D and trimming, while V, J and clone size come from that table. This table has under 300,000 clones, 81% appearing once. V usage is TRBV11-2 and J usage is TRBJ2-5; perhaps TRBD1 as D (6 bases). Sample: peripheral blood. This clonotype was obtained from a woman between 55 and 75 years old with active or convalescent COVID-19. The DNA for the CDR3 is TGTGCCAGCAGCCCCGACGGGACAAACTCCCAGTACTTC. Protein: CASSPDGTNSQYF.